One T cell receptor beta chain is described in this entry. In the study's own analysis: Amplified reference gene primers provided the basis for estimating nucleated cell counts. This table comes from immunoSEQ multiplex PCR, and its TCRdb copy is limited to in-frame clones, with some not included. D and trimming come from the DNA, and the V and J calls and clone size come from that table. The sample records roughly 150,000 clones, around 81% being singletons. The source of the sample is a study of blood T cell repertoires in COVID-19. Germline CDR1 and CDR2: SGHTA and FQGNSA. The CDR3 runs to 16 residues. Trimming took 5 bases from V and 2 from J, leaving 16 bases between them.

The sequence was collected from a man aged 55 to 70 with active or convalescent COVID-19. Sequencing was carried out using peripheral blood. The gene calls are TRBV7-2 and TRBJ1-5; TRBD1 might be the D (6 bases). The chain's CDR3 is CASSPGTFGGNQPQHF. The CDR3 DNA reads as TGTGCCAGCAGCCCTGGGACATTTGGGGGCAATCAGCCCCAGCATTTT.